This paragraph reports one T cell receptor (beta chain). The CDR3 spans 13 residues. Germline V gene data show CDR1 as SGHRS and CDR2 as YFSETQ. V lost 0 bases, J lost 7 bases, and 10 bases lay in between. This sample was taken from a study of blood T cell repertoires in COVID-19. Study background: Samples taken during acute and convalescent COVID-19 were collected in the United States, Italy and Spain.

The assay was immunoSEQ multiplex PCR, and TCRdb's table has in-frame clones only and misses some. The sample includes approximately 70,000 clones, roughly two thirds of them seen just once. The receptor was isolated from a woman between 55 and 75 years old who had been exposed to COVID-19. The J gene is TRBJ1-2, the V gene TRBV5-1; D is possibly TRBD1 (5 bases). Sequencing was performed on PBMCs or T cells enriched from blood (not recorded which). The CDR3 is CASSLEGFGGYTF. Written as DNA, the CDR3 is TGCGCCAGCAGCTTGGAGGGGTTTGGTGGCTACACCTTC.